This T cell receptor beta chain emerged from a study of blood T cells in healthy people across ages. Primed by a sample-barcoded 5' primer and a J-beta primer mix, a second PCR proceeded for about 7 to 12 cycles. No fewer than 2.5 million CDR3-containing paired-end reads came from each sample. MiXCR was run by TCRdb on the 5' RACE reads, yielding one entry per CDR3 protein. The sample shows about 640,000 distinct CDR3 sequences, about 53% of them seen only once. This clonotype was detected only a few times. The sequence was obtained from a man aged 60 to 69 in good health. Source material: blood.

This CDR3 reads CASSLDGTEGYTF. DNA for the CDR3: TGCGCCAGCAGCTTGGACGGGACAGAGGGCTACACCTTC. The chain links TRBV5-1 to TRBJ1-2; 7 bases match TRBD1. The V gene's germline CDR1 is SGHRS and CDR2 YFSETQ. CDR3 size: 13 residues. Unmatched junction bases numbered 4, after V lost 0 bases and J lost 8 bases.